The T cell receptor (beta chain) under discussion was sequenced for a study of T cells in Graves' hyperthyroidism and ophthalmopathy. Across the whole study: At the time of initial diagnosis and before any treatment, peripheral blood was collected. Findings and caveats of the study: Also found in blood were most expanded thyroid clonotypes above 0.001. A model of 13 V-J pairs discriminated ophthalmopathy from stable hyperthyroidism.

V lost 2 bases, J lost 6 bases, and 13 bases lay in between. CDR3 length: 14 amino acids. CDR1 is MDHEN and CDR2 is SYDVKM in the germline V gene. What was amplified from RNA transcripts were TCR beta CDR3 regions. Researchers ran a first-round RT-PCR on the TCR CDR3 using the HTBI primer set. TCRdb fed the multiplex PCR reads into MiXCR, producing one record per CDR3 protein. This sample has hundreds of thousands of distinct CDR3 sequences, with approximately 16% found just once. On this clonotype: Its antigen is unknown.

The chain uses TRBV28 and TRBJ1-2, with D possibly TRBD1 on 5 matching bases. Sequencing input: blood. The origin of this receptor is an older woman with Graves' ophthalmopathy. As DNA, the CDR3 is TGTGCCAGCAGTTTAGCCAGGGTTGTCGATGGCTACACCTTC. Amino acids: CASSLARVVDGYTF.